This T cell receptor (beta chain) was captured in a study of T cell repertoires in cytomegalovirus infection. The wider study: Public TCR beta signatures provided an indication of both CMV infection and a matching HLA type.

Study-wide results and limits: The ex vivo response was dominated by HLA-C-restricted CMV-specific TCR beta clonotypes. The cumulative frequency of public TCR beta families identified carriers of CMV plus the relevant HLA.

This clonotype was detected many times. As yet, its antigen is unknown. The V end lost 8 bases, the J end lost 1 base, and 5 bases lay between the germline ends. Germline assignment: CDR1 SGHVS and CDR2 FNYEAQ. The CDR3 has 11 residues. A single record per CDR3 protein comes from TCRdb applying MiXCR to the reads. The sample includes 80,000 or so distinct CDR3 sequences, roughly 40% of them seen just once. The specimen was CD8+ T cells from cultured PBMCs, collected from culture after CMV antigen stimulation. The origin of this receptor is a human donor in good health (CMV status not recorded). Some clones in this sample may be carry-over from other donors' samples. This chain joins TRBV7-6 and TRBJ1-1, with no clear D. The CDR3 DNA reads TGTGCCAGCGGTACGAACACTGAAGCTTTCTTT. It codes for CASGTNTEAFF.